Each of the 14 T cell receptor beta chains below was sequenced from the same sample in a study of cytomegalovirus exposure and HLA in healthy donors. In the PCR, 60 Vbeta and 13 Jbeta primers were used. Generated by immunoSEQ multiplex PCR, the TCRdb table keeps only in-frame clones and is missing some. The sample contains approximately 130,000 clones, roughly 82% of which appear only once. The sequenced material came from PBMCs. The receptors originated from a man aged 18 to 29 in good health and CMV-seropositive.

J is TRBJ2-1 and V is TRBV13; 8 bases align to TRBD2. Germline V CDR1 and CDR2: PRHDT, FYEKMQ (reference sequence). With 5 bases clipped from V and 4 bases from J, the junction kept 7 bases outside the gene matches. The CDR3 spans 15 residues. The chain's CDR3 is CASSPSGRLYNEQFF. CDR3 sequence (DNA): TGTGCCAGCAGCCCAAGCGGGAGACTATACAATGAGCAGTTCTTC.

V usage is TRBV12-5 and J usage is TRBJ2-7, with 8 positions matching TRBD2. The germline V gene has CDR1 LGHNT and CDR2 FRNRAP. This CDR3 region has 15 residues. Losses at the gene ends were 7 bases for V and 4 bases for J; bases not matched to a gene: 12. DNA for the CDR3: TGTGCTAGTGCGTCTCGGGAGGGCCCGAAATACGAGCAGTACTTC. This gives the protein CASASREGPKYEQYF.

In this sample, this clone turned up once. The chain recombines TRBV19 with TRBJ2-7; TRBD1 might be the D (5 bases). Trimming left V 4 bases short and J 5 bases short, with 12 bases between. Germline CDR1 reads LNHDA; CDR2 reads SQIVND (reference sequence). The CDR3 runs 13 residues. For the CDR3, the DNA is TGTGCCAGTAGTACTACCCAGGGTAACGAGCAGTACTTC. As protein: CASSTTQGNEQYF.

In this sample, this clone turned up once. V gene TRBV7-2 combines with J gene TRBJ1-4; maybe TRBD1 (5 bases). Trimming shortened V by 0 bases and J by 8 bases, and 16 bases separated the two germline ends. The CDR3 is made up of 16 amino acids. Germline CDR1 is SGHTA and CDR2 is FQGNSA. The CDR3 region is CASSLAWAGSGEKLFF. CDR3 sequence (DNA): TGTGCCAGCAGCTTAGCCTGGGCAGGCTCAGGGGAAAAACTGTTTTTT.

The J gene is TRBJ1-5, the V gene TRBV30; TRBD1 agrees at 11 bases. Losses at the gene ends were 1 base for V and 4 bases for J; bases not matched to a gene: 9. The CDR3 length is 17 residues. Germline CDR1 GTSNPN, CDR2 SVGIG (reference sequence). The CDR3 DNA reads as TGTGCCTGGAGTGCTCATGACGGACAGGGGGCGAATCAGCCCCAGCATTTT. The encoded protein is CAWSAHDGQGANQPQHF. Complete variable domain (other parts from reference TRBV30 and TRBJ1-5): SQTIHQWPATLVQPVGSPLSLECTVEGTSNPNLYWYRQAAGRGLQLLFYSVGIGQISSEVPQNLSASRPQDRQFILSSKKLLLSDSGFYLCAWSAHDGQGANQPQHFGDGTRLSIL.

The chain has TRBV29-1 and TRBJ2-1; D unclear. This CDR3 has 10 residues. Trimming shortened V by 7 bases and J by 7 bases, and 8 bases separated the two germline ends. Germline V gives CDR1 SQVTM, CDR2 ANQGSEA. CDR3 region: CSGSTNEQFF. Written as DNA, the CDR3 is TGCAGCGGCTCTACGAATGAGCAGTTCTTC.

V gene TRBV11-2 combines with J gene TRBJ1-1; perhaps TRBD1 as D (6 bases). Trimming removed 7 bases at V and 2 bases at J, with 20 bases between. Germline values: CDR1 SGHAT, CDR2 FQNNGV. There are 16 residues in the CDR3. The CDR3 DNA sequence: TGTGCCAGCAACCATGGACCAGGGGCGACCAACACTGAAGCTTTCTTT. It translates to CASNHGPGATNTEAFF.

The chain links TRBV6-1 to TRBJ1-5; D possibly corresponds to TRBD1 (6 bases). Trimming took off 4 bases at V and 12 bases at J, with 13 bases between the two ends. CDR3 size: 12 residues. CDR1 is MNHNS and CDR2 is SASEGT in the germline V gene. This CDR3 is CASSADSLVQHF. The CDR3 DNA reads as TGTGCCAGCAGTGCGGACAGTTTGGTCCAGCATTTT.

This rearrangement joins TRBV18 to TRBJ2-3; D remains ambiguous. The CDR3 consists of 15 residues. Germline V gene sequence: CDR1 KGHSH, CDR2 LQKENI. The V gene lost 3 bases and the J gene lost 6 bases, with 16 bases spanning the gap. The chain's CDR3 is CASSPYRLGADTQYF. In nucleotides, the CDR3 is TGTGCCAGCTCACCTTACCGACTTGGCGCCGATACGCAGTATTTT.

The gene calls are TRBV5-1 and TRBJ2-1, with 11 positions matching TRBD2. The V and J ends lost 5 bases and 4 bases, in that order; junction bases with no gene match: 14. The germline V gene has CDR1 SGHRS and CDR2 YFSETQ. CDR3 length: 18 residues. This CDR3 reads CASSSEVPGTSGYNEQFF. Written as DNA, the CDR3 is TGCGCCAGCAGTTCCGAGGTACCCGGGACTAGCGGATACAATGAGCAGTTCTTC.

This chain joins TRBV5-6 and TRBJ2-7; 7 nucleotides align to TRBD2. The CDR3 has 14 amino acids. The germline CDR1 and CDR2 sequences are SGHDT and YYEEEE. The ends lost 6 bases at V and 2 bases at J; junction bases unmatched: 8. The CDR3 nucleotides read TGTGCCAGCACCCTGGGGGGGACGACCTACGAGCAGTACTTC. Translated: CASTLGGTTYEQYF.

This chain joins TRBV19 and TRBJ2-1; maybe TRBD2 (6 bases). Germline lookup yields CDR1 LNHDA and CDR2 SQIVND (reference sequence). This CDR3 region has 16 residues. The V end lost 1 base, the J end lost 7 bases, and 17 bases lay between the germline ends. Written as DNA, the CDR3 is TGTGCCAGTAGTATAGGTGGTACTAGCTATTTGAATGAGCAGTTCTTC. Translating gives CASSIGGTSYLNEQFF. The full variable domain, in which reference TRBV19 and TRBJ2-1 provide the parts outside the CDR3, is DGGITQSPKYLFRKEGQNVTLSCEQNLNHDAMYWYRQDPGQGLRLIYYSQIVNDFQKGDIAEGYSVSREKKESFPLTVTSAQKNPTAFYLCASSIGGTSYLNEQFFGPGTRLTVL.

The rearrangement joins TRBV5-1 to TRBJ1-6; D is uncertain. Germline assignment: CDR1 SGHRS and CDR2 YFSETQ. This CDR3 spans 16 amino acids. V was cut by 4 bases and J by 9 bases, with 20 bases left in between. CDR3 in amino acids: CASSTSGRTGSSPLHF. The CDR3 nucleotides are TGCGCCAGCAGCACCTCGGGCCGAACTGGGAGTTCACCCCTCCACTTT.

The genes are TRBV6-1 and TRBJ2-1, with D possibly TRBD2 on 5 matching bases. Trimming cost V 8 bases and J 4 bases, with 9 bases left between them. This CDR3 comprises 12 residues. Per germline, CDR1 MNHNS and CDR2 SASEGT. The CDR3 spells CASLREYNEQFF. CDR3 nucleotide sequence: TGTGCCAGCTTAAGGGAGTACAATGAGCAGTTCTTC.